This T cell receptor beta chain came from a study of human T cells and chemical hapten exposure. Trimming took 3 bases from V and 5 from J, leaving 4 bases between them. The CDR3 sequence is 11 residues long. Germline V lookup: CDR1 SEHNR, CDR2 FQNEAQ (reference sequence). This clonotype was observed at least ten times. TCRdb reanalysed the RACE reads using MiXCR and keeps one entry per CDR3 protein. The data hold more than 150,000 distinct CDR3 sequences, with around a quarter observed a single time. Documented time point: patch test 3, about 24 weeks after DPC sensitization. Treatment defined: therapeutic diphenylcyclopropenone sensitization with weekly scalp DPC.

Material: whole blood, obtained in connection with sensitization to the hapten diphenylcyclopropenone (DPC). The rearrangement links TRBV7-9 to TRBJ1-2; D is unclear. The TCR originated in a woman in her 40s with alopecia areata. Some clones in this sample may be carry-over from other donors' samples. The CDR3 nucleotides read TGTGCCAGCAGCTTGCTTTATGGCTACACCTTC. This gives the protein CASSLLYGYTF.